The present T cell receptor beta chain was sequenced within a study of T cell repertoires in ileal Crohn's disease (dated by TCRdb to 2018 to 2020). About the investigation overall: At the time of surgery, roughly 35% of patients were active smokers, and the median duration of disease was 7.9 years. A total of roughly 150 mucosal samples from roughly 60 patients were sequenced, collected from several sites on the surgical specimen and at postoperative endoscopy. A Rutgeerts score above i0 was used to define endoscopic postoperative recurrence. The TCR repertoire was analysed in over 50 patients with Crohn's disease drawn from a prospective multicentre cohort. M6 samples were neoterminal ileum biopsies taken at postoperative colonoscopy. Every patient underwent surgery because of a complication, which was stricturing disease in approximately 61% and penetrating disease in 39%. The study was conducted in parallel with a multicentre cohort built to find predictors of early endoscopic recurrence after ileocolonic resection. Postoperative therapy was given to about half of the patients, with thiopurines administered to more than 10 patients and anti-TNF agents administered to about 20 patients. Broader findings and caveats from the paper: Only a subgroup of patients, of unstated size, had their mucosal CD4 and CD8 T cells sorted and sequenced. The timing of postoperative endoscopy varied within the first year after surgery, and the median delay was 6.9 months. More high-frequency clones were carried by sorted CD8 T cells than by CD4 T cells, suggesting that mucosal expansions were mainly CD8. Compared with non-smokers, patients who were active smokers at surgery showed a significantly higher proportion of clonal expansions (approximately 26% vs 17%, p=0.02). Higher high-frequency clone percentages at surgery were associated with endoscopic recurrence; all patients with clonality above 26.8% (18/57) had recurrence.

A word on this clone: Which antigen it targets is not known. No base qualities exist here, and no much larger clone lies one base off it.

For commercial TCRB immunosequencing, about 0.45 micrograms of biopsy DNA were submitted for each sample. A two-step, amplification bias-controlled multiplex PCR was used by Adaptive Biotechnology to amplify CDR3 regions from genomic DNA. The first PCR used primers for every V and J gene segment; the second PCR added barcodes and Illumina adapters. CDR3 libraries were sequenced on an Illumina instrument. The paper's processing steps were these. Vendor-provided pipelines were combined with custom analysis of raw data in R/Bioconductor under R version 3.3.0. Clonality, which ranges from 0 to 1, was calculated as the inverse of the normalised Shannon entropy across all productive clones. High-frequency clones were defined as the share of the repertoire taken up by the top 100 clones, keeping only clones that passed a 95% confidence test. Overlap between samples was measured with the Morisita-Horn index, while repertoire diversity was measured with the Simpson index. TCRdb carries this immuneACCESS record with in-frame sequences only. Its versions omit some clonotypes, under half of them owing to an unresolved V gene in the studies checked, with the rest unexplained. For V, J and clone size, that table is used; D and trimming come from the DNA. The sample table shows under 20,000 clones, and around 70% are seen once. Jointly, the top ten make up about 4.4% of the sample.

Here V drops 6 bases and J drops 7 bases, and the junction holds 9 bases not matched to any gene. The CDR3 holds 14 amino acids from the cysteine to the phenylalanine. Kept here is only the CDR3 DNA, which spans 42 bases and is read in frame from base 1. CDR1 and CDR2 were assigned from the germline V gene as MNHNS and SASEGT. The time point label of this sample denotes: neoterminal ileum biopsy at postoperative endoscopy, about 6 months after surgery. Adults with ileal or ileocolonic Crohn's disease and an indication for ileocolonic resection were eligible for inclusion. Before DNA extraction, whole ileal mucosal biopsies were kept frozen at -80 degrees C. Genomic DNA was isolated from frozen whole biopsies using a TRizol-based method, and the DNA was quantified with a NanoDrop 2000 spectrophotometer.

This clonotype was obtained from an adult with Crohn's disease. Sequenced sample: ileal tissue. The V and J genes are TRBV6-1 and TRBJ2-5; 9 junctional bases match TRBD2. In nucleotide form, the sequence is TGTGCCAGCAGGAGGGGGGTAGCGGGGGCGACCCAGTACTTC. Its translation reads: CASRRGVAGATQYF.